These 29 T cell receptor beta chains share one sample of origin, sequenced in a study of T cells after yellow fever vaccination. TCRdb re-called the 5' RACE reads through MiXCR, storing one row per CDR3 protein. The top ten clones hold around an eighth of a sample with 500,000 to 650,000 distinct CDR3 sequences, 13% of them seen once. Specimen: PBMCs, collected on the day of the yellow fever booster vaccination. The source of these receptors is a man between 25 and 39 years old who received the YFV17D yellow fever vaccine.

This clonotype came up a few times. The gene calls are TRBV5-5 and TRBJ2-7; TRBD1 matches at 7 bases. Germline values: CDR1 SGHKS, CDR2 YYEKEE (reference sequence). Trimming at V came to 1 base and at J to 2 bases, leaving 6 bases not matched to a gene. The CDR3 has 15 amino acids. The CDR3 DNA is TGTGCCAGCAGCTTGATCCGGGACAGAACCTACGAGCAGTACTTC. Protein product: CASSLIRDRTYEQYF. The full variable domain, its missing parts supplied by reference TRBV5-5 and TRBJ2-7, is DAGVTQSPTHLIKTRGQQVTLRCSPISGHKSVSWYQQVLGQGPQFIFQYYEKEERGRGNFPDRFSARQFPNYSSELNVNALLLGDSALYLCASSLIRDRTYEQYFGPGTRLTVT.

DNA for the CDR3: TGTGCCAGCAGTTACTCTCTAGGGGGGAACACTGAAGCTTTCTTT. It translates to CASSYSLGGNTEAFF. V usage is TRBV6-5 and J usage is TRBJ1-1; TRBD1 is a possible D gene (6 bases). The V gene lost 0 bases and the J gene lost 1 base, with 9 bases spanning the gap. CDR3 size: 15 residues. CDR1 is MNHEY, CDR2 SVGAGI, per germline.

The chain links TRBV11-2 to TRBJ2-5; D is ambiguous. CDR1 is SGHAT and CDR2 is FQNNGV in the germline V gene. Trimming took 2 bases from V and 7 from J, leaving 5 bases between them. The CDR3 consists of 11 residues. CDR3 DNA: TGTGCCAGCAGCTTAACGCGGACCCAGTACTTC. The encoded protein is CASSLTRTQYF.

The chain combines TRBV20-1 with TRBJ2-5; a weak D match, TRBD2 (6 bases). This CDR3 contains 14 residues. Germline loops: CDR1 DFQATT, CDR2 SNEGSKA (reference sequence). V lost 1 base and J lost 5, with 14 bases in between. CDR3: CSARVRGGGETQYF. In DNA, the CDR3 is TGCAGTGCTAGAGTACGGGGTGGAGGGGAGACCCAGTACTTC.

The rearrangement joins TRBV25-1 to TRBJ2-2, with D possibly called TRBD1 or TRBD2 (6 bases each). The germline V and J ends were trimmed by 1 base and 2 bases, with 20 bases remaining between them. Germline V CDR1 and CDR2: MGHDK, SYGVNS. The CDR3 covers 19 residues. The CDR3 loop is CASSECTGAYNLNTGELFF. In nucleotides, the CDR3 is TGTGCCAGCAGTGAATGTACGGGGGCCTACAACCTAAACACCGGGGAGCTGTTTTTT.

CDR3 loop: CAIRDYGETQYF. CDR3 in DNA: TGTGCCATCAGGGACTACGGGGAGACCCAGTACTTC. The V call is TRBV10-3, the J call TRBJ2-5; TRBD2 is a possible D gene (6 bases). The CDR3 is 12 residues long. Germline V lookup: CDR1 ENHRY, CDR2 SYGVKD. With 6 bases removed from V and 5 bases from J, the gap between germline ends came to 10 bases.

This clonotype appeared a single time. The chain recombines TRBV20-1 with TRBJ2-7, with 10 nucleotides matching TRBD2. J was trimmed by 3 bases and V by 3 bases; bases with no gene match: 8. Germline loops: CDR1 DFQATT, CDR2 SNEGSKA (reference sequence). The CDR3 loop spans 15 amino acids. The CDR3 here is CSARERGLAIYEQYF. The CDR3 DNA sequence: TGCAGTGCTAGGGAAAGGGGACTAGCGATCTACGAGCAGTACTTC.

This clonotype turned up a few times. The V and J genes are TRBV12-5 and TRBJ2-3, with 9 positions matching TRBD2. V gave up 3 bases and J gave up 0 bases; unmatched junction bases: 13. CDR1 and CDR2 from the germline V gene are LGHNT and FRNRAP. The CDR3 extends over 19 amino acids. CDR3 DNA: TGTGCTAGTGGTTTTTCGCTAGCGGGATACTCCCCTAGCACAGATACGCAGTATTTT. Translation gives CASGFSLAGYSPSTDTQYF.

J is TRBJ2-7 and V is TRBV18; 7 positions agree with TRBD1. CDR3 length equals 15 residues. V was clipped by 0 bases and J by 6 bases; unmatched bases: 8. Germline V gives CDR1 KGHSH, CDR2 LQKENI. The CDR3: CASSPPQNRGREQYF. In DNA form, the CDR3 reads TGTGCCAGCTCACCACCCCAAAACAGGGGTCGCGAGCAGTACTTC.

The chain uses TRBV5-1 and TRBJ1-2; D is undetermined. The CDR3 sequence is 15 residues long. In germline, CDR1 is SGHRS, CDR2 YFSETQ. Trimming cost V 0 bases and J 6 bases, with 15 bases left between them. For the CDR3, the DNA is TGCGCCAGCAGCTTGGGATTCGTGCGCGAGGATGGCTACACCTTC. Amino acid sequence: CASSLGFVREDGYTF.

This sequence joins TRBV20-1 and TRBJ2-7, with D unclear. The germline V gene encodes CDR1 DFQATT and CDR2 SNEGSKA (reference sequence). The CDR3 runs to 13 residues. V lost 3 bases and J lost 2, with 11 bases in between. The CDR3 loop reads CSASAGQAYEQYF. The CDR3 coding sequence is TGCAGTGCTAGCGCAGGTCAGGCCTACGAGCAGTACTTC.

The sample holds a few counts of this clonotype. The chain combines TRBV11-2 with TRBJ2-5; 8 bases are shared with TRBD2. The germline V gene encodes CDR1 SGHAT and CDR2 FQNNGV. The CDR3 is 15 residues long. J gave up 4 bases and V 5 bases, and 9 bases lay outside the gene matches. The chain's CDR3 is CASSPGGGRGETQYF. CDR3 bases: TGTGCCAGCAGCCCGGGGGGGGGCCGGGGAGAGACCCAGTACTTC.

This chain's CDR3 is CASSGHTYEQYF. Written as DNA, the CDR3 is TGTGCCAGCAGTGGACATACCTACGAGCAGTACTTC. The chain has TRBV28 and TRBJ2-7, with D perhaps matching TRBD1 (5 bases). The CDR3 runs 12 residues. CDR1 and CDR2 (germline): MDHEN, SYDVKM. Trimming shortened V by 5 bases and J by 2 bases, and 7 bases separated the two germline ends.

This clonotype was seen a few times. The V and J genes are TRBV20-1 and TRBJ1-5; 10 positions match TRBD1. V dropped 3 bases and J dropped 9; count of bases not matched to a gene: 8. Germline-derived CDR1 and CDR2 are DFQATT and SNEGSKA (reference sequence). The CDR3 is made up of 14 amino acids. CDR3 DNA sequence: TGCAGTGCTAGTGCCGGGACAGGGGATCGGCCCCAGCATTTT. Its translation is CSASAGTGDRPQHF.

The chain joins TRBV20-1 to TRBJ1-6, with 7 positions matching TRBD1. CDR3 length: 15 amino acids. Germline loops: CDR1 DFQATT, CDR2 SNEGSKA (reference sequence). The V and J ends lost 5 bases and 6 bases, in that order; junction bases with no gene match: 10. As DNA, the CDR3 is TGCAGTGCTGACAGGGAGGGGGTCTTTAATTCACCCCTCCACTTT. This codes for CSADREGVFNSPLHF.

This clonotype was seen a handful of times. This chain joins TRBV5-6 and TRBJ2-7; D is tentatively TRBD1 or TRBD2 (5 bases each). Germline V CDR1 and CDR2: SGHDT, YYEEEE. The CDR3 is made up of 14 amino acids. V lost 2 bases and J lost 6, with 15 bases in between. DNA of the CDR3: TGTGCCAGCAGCTTTGCAGACAGAGGGTCCGAGCAGTACTTC. It is translated as CASSFADRGSEQYF. Supplemented by reference TRBV5-6 and TRBJ2-7, the full variable domain reads DAGVTQSPTHLIKTRGQQVTLRCSPKSGHDTVSWYQQALGQGPQFIFQYYEEEERQRGNFPDRFSGHQFPNYSSELNVNALLLGDSALYLCASSFADRGSEQYFGPGTRLTVT.

The V gene is TRBV6-5, the J gene TRBJ2-1, with a weak D call TRBD2 (6 bases). Germline V CDR1 and CDR2: MNHEY, SVGAGI. CDR3 length: 15 amino acids. Trimming stripped 4 bases from V and 7 bases from J, with 17 bases between. CDR3 residues: CASSWIVGGENEQFF. DNA for the CDR3: TGTGCCAGCAGTTGGATTGTGGGGGGAGAGAATGAGCAGTTCTTC.

The genes are TRBV19 and TRBJ1-2, with 7 bases fitting TRBD1. The germline gives CDR1 LNHDA, CDR2 SQIVND (reference sequence). Trimming took 7 bases from V and 4 from J; bases not matched to a gene: 6. The CDR3 has 13 residues. CDR3 sequence (DNA): TGTGCCAGTACCCTACAGGGGTCCTATGGCTACACCTTC. It specifies CASTLQGSYGYTF.

In this sample, this clonotype turned up a few times. The chain couples TRBV5-1 to TRBJ2-2; D may be TRBD1 (5 bases). The CDR3 spans 14 residues. Trimming took 4 bases from V and 3 from J, leaving 10 bases between them. Per the germline V gene, CDR1 is SGHRS and CDR2 is YFSETQ. DNA for the CDR3: TGCGCCAGCAGCCGACAGACGGACACCGGGGAGCTGTTTTTT. It encodes CASSRQTDTGELFF. The full variable domain, in which reference TRBV5-1 and TRBJ2-2 provide the parts outside the CDR3, is KAGVTQTPRYLIKTRGQQVTLSCSPISGHRSVSWYQQTPGQGLQFLFEYFSETQRNKGNFPGRFSGRQFSNSRSEMNVSTLELGDSALYLCASSRQTDTGELFFGEGSRLTVL.

This clonotype has a handful of counts. One end of the junction varies from germline; a read error may be responsible. The rearrangement uses TRBV20-1 and TRBJ2-3, with 14 bases identical to TRBD2. The CDR3 extends over 19 amino acids. Germline CDR1 DFQATT, CDR2 SNEGSKA (reference sequence). The CDR3 DNA sequence: TGCAGTGCTAGAGATGCCCGCGGGACTAGCGGGAGCCTATCAGACACGCAGTATTTT. It codes for CSARDARGTSGSLSDTQYF.

This clonotype was found many times. The chain links TRBV5-1 to TRBJ1-1, with 7 bases fitting TRBD1. Germline V gene data show CDR1 as SGHRS and CDR2 as YFSETQ. The CDR3 is made up of 14 amino acids. After removal of 5 bases from V and 4 bases from J, the junction contained 8 bases not matched to a gene. CDR3 sequence: CASRQGVIPTEAFF. CDR3 DNA: TGCGCCAGCAGGCAGGGGGTGATCCCCACTGAAGCTTTCTTT.

The chain combines TRBV7-9 with TRBJ2-5; perhaps TRBD1 as D (5 bases). The ends were cut back, 5 bases at V and 7 bases at J, with 17 bases in the middle. The CDR3 covers 14 residues. CDR1 SEHNR and CDR2 FQNEAQ come from the germline V gene (reference sequence). This CDR3 reads CASSPRQTIGTQYF. The CDR3 nucleotides are TGTGCCAGCAGCCCCCGACAGACAATTGGGACCCAGTACTTC.

The chain links TRBV12-3 or TRBV12-4 to TRBJ1-6; 8 nucleotides agree with TRBD1. This CDR3 comprises 14 residues. The V gene end was trimmed by 5 bases and the J gene end by 13 bases; junction bases not matched to a gene: 10. The CDR3 loop reads CASSQGAPPSPLHF. CDR3 nucleotide sequence: TGTGCCAGCAGTCAGGGGGCGCCTCCCTCGCCCCTCCACTTT.

The chain couples TRBV7-2 to TRBJ2-3; the D call may be TRBD1 or TRBD2 (6 bases each). Germline assignment: CDR1 SGHTA and CDR2 FQGNSA. The CDR3 has 17 amino acids. V dropped 4 bases and J dropped 3 bases, with 20 bases sitting between them. The CDR3, as DNA: TGTGCCAGCAGCTCCCTTGGGGGGCGAGGCGGGACAGATACGCAGTATTTT. Encoded protein: CASSSLGGRGGTDTQYF.

This clonotype was observed once. The chain employs TRBV10-1 and TRBJ2-3; no clear D gene. Between the trimmed V and J ends, which lost 4 bases and 2 bases, there was a span of 7 bases. Germline lookup yields CDR1 WNHNN and CDR2 SYGVQD (reference sequence). This CDR3 comprises 13 residues. The CDR3 loop reads CASSGSTTDTQYF. The CDR3 nucleotides read TGCGCCAGCAGTGGATCGACCACAGATACGCAGTATTTT.

This clonotype was observed a few times. The chain combines TRBV25-1 with TRBJ2-1, with 9 bases that match TRBD1. V was pared by 4 bases and J by 10 bases, with 14 bases of the junction left unmatched. The CDR3 is 16 amino acids. Germline V gene sequence: CDR1 MGHDK, CDR2 SYGVNS. In nucleotides, the CDR3 is TGTGCCAGCAGTGGCGCCGGGACAGGGATGGTTCAGGAGCAGTTCTTC. It yields the protein CASSGAGTGMVQEQFF.

This clonotype was counted a few times. J is TRBJ2-5 and V is TRBV5-4, with D possibly matching TRBD1 (5 bases). The germline CDR1 and CDR2 sequences are SGHNT and YYREEE (reference sequence). This CDR3 has 15 amino acids. Trimming left V 0 bases short and J 1 base short, with 10 bases between. CDR3 amino acids: CASSLVGTGQETQYF. CDR3 nucleotides: TGTGCCAGCAGCTTGGTGGGTACAGGCCAAGAGACCCAGTACTTC.

This clonotype was counted at least ten times. This chain uses TRBV2 with TRBJ2-3, with a possible D match to TRBD2 (5 bases). The CDR3 is made up of 14 amino acids. V dropped 1 base and J dropped 5 bases, with 10 bases sitting between them. Germline V gives CDR1 SNHLY, CDR2 FYNNEI. In nucleotides, the CDR3 is TGTGCCAGCAGTGAAGGGCTAGCTGAAGATACGCAGTATTTT. Protein product: CASSEGLAEDTQYF.

V is TRBV28 and J is TRBJ2-4; 11 bases agree with TRBD1. The germline gives CDR1 MDHEN, CDR2 SYDVKM. V shed 5 bases, J shed 6 bases, and the junction held 6 bases outside the gene matches. CDR3 size: 15 residues. As DNA, the CDR3 is TGTGCCAGCAGTCCCGGGACAGGGGGAGGAAACATTCAGTACTTC. It yields the protein CASSPGTGGGNIQYF.